The TCR beta chain under discussion was sequenced for a study of blood T cell repertoires in COVID-19. Study-wide context: The study drew acute and convalescent COVID-19 samples from the United States, Italy and Spain.

The CDR3 runs to 13 residues. Germline V gene lookup returns CDR1 SGHTA and CDR2 FQGNSA. Trimming pared 9 bases from V and 4 bases from J, leaving 16 bases between. Sequencing used immunoSEQ multiplex PCR; TCRdb keeps in-frame clones, though not all of them. The sample consists of 20,000 to 30,000 clones, more than 80% of them appearing once. Sample: peripheral blood. This receptor was taken from a woman in her seventies with COVID-19, enrolled during active disease. The rearrangement links TRBV7-2 to TRBJ2-7, with D perhaps TRBD1 (6 bases). This CDR3 is CASGQIPNYEQYF. CDR3 nucleotide sequence: TGTGCCAGTGGACAGATCCCAAATTACGAGCAGTACTTC.